What follows are 17 T cell receptor beta chains derived from one specimen sequenced in a study of molecular identifiers for immune sequencing clone quantification. TCRdb re-analysed the PCR reads in MiXCR, keeping a single row per CDR3 protein. The top ten clones hold approximately 0.8% of a sample with about half a million distinct CDR3 sequences, about 25% of them seen once. The source material was naive CD8+ T cells from blood, with Jurkat cell RNA spiked in. The subset is: FACS-sorted CD8+CD4-CCR7+CD45RA+ naive T cells. The receptor set was obtained from a human donor in good health. Some libraries in this study had Jurkat cell RNA spiked in.

This chain connects TRBV4-1 to TRBJ1-5; a possible D gene is TRBD1 (6 bases). The CDR3 loop spans 15 amino acids. Per germline, CDR1 MGHRA and CDR2 YSYEKL. V was shortened by 0 bases and J by 8 bases, with 14 bases between the two germline ends. CDR3 sequence reads: CASSQDRLGGEPQHF. DNA of the CDR3: TGCGCCAGCAGCCAAGATCGTTTAGGGGGAGAGCCCCAGCATTTT.

This clonotype was found many times. CDR3 protein: CSVLLGLHEQYF. The CDR3 DNA is TGCAGCGTCCTACTGGGGTTGCACGAGCAGTACTTC. The chain links TRBV29-1 to TRBJ2-7, with D uncertain. The length of the CDR3 is 12 residues. V gave up 6 bases and J gave up 5 bases, with 14 bases separating them. Per the germline V gene, CDR1 is SQVTM and CDR2 is ANQGSEA.

This clonotype showed up many times. V gene TRBV5-1 combines with J gene TRBJ2-7; 7 nucleotides align to TRBD1. This CDR3 has 12 residues. V lost 4 bases, J lost 6 bases, and 4 bases stayed unmatched. Germline V gene data show CDR1 as SGHRS and CDR2 as YFSETQ. The CDR3 loop is CASSRQGPEQYF. The CDR3 DNA is TGCGCCAGCAGCCGACAGGGCCCCGAGCAGTACTTC. Full variable domain (missing parts from reference TRBV5-1 and TRBJ2-7): KAGVTQTPRYLIKTRGQQVTLSCSPISGHRSVSWYQQTPGQGLQFLFEYFSETQRNKGNFPGRFSGRQFSNSRSEMNVSTLELGDSALYLCASSRQGPEQYFGPGTRLTVT.

The gene calls are TRBV10-1 and TRBJ2-3; D not resolved. Per the germline V gene, CDR1 is WNHNN and CDR2 is SYGVQD (reference sequence). V gave up 1 base and J gave up 1 base, with 3 bases separating them. This CDR3 contains 13 residues. The CDR3 DNA follows: TGCGCCAGCAGTGAGTTGGGCACAGATACGCAGTATTTT. Translated, it gives CASSELGTDTQYF.

Remarks on this clonotype: One base away lies a much larger clone, so this may be a sequencing read error. The CDR3 carries no conserved terminal phenylalanine or tryptophan, so it likely arises from a read error. The chain uses TRBV20-1 and TRBJ2-1; D unclear. The CDR3 runs 13 residues. CDR1 and CDR2 from the germline V gene are DFQATT and SNEGSKA (reference sequence). Trimming left V 5 bases short and J 0 bases short, with 8 bases between. CDR3 sequence (DNA): TGCAGTGCTCAGGATAGCTCCTACAATGAGCAGTTCTAC. It is translated as CSAQDSSYNEQFY.

Comment on this clonotype: The conserved final phenylalanine or tryptophan is absent from the CDR3, which likely points to a read error. This chain links TRBV5-4 with TRBJ2-1; D remains ambiguous. Germline CDR1 and CDR2: SGHNT and YYREEE (reference sequence). CDR3 size: 15 residues. V shed 3 bases and J shed 6 bases, with 16 bases lying between them. CDR3 loop: CASSSPQDLGNEQFI. CDR3 nucleotide sequence: TGTGCCAGCAGCTCTCCTCAAGACTTGGGCAATGAGCAGTTCATC.

As regards this clonotype: Here the CDR3 omits its conserved ending phenylalanine or tryptophan, so a read error is the likely source. The DNA is left out, because the CDR3 cannot be placed on it with certainty; the CDR3 is given as TCRdb lists it. The V and J genes are TRBV2 and TRBJ1-5; TRBD1 is the table's D call, not checked against the DNA. The CDR3 length is 12 residues, termini included. The V gene's germline CDR1 is SNHLY and CDR2 FYNNEI. The CDR3 loop reads CASSDVQGDLYG.

This chain joins TRBV14 and TRBJ2-7; D may be TRBD2 (6 bases). CDR3 length equals 13 residues. The germline CDR1 and CDR2 sequences are SGHDN and FVKESK. The ends were cut back, 1 base at V and 8 bases at J, with 12 bases in the middle. DNA for the CDR3: TGTGCCAGCAGCCAAGGGCTAGGCGGGAAGCAGTACTTC. Translation: CASSQGLGGKQYF.

This clonotype showed up just a few times. The CDR3 DNA follows: TGTGCCAGCAGCCCCACCCCGGCAACTAATGAAAAACTGTTTTTT. Translation: CASSPTPATNEKLFF. The chain uses TRBV28 and TRBJ1-4; D call uncertain. The V end was cut by 6 bases, the J end by 0 bases, with 11 bases between. CDR1 and CDR2 (germline): MDHEN, SYDVKM. The CDR3 loop spans 15 amino acids.

Note on this clonotype: A much larger clonotype is one base distant, so this may be a read error. This sequence joins TRBV28 and TRBJ1-1, with D unclear. CDR1 is MDHEN, CDR2 SYDVKM, per germline. The CDR3 runs to 18 residues. The DNA of the CDR3 is TGTGCCAGCAGTTTACCACCCCCAAGGGCGGTGATACGCACTGAAGCTGTCTTT. Translating it yields CASSLPPPRAVIRTEAVF. Looking up the rest from reference TRBV28 and TRBJ1-1 gives the full variable domain: DVKVTQSSRYLVKRTGEKVFLECVQDMDHENMFWYRQDPGLGLRLIYFSYDVKMKEKGDIPEGYSVSREKKERFSLILESASTNQTSMYLCASSLPPPRAVIRTEAVFGQGTRLTVV.

This clonotype was counted ten times or more. V and J are TRBV19 and TRBJ2-3; the D call may be TRBD1 or TRBD2 (5 bases each). With 9 bases removed from V and 4 bases from J, the gap between germline ends came to 17 bases. CDR1 LNHDA and CDR2 SQIVND come from the germline V gene (reference sequence). This CDR3 is built from 14 residues. The CDR3 DNA follows: TGTGCCAGCTCTGGGACGCCCGGACCAGATACGCAGTATTTT. It specifies CASSGTPGPDTQYF. The complete variable domain, with remaining parts taken from reference TRBV19 and TRBJ2-3, reads DGGITQSPKYLFRKEGQNVTLSCEQNLNHDAMYWYRQDPGQGLRLIYYSQIVNDFQKGDIAEGYSVSREKKESFPLTVTSAQKNPTAFYLCASSGTPGPDTQYFGPGTRLTVL.

The chain uses TRBV19 and TRBJ1-5, with 8 bases aligning to TRBD1. The CDR3 runs 17 residues. V lost 5 bases to trimming and J lost 5 bases; unmatched junction nucleotides: 14. The germline V gene encodes CDR1 LNHDA and CDR2 SQIVND (reference sequence). CDR3 nucleotide sequence: TGTGCCAGTAGTCCCGAGCCGGACAGGGCTGGCGATCAGCCCCAGCATTTT. This encodes CASSPEPDRAGDQPQHF.

In its sample, this clonotype was seen many times. The chain uses TRBV20-1 and TRBJ1-5, with D perhaps TRBD1 (6 bases). Per the germline V gene, CDR1 is DFQATT and CDR2 is SNEGSKA (reference sequence). The V and J ends lost 3 bases and 1 base respectively, with 7 bases between them. This CDR3 contains 13 residues. CDR3 sequence: CSARDSSNQPQHF. The CDR3 DNA reads as TGCAGTGCTAGGGACAGCAGCAATCAGCCCCAGCATTTT.

The chain joins TRBV7-9 to TRBJ2-7, with TRBD2 matching 7 bases. The CDR3 is 15 residues long. Trimming cost V 1 base and J 3 bases; bases outside gene matches: 6. CDR1 is SEHNR and CDR2 is FQNEAQ in the germline V gene (reference sequence). The CDR3 coding sequence is TGTGCCAGCAGCTTAGTCGGCGGGAGTCTCTACGAGCAGTACTTC. Translated: CASSLVGGSLYEQYF.

Ten or more counts support this clonotype. V usage is TRBV20-1 and J usage is TRBJ2-7; D is possibly TRBD1 (6 bases). Germline assignment: CDR1 DFQATT and CDR2 SNEGSKA (reference sequence). The CDR3 extends over 12 amino acids. V dropped 2 bases and J dropped 3 bases, with 8 bases sitting between them. This CDR3 reads CSARKDSYEQYF. CDR3 nucleotides: TGCAGTGCTAGAAAGGACAGCTACGAGCAGTACTTC.

This clonotype was picked up many times. V is TRBV7-9 and J is TRBJ1-2; D possibly corresponds to TRBD1 (5 bases). The germline gives CDR1 SEHNR, CDR2 FQNEAQ (reference sequence). The germline V and J ends were trimmed by 1 base and 5 bases, with 14 bases remaining between them. The CDR3 extends over 15 amino acids. The CDR3 DNA follows: TGTGCCAGCAGCTTAGACCAACGACAGAGATATGGCTACACCTTC. It encodes CASSLDQRQRYGYTF.

This clonotype showed up many times. In DNA form, the CDR3 reads TGCAGCGCCCTACCCGGACAGGGTCGAGGCGAGCAGTACTTC. It encodes CSALPGQGRGEQYF. The chain employs TRBV29-1 and TRBJ2-7; 8 positions match TRBD1. The ends lost 7 bases at V and 6 bases at J; junction bases unmatched: 14. This CDR3 is 14 amino acids long. Per the germline V gene, CDR1 is SQVTM and CDR2 is ANQGSEA.